This T cell receptor beta chain came from a study of CD8 T cells in Susac syndrome. Findings of the study overall: The TCR sequencing and HLA analysis in the study involved a relatively small number of individuals, as the study acknowledged.

Sequencing of TCR beta drew on CD8+ and CD4+ T cells from blood. The CD8+ and CD4+ T cells were isolated magnetically using a negative isolation approach, whereas the TEMRA cells were enriched by FACS. The CDR3 is 13 amino acids. Germline loops: CDR1 SGHAT, CDR2 FQNNGV. Trimming took off 5 bases at V and 8 bases at J, with 10 bases between the two ends. Regarding this clonotype: Its antigen is currently unknown.

When the RNA was reverse transcribed, random hexamers were used with an input of roughly 0.5 to 1 ug. By means of immunoSEQ multiplex PCR, TCR beta CDR3 spanning 54 Vbeta and 13 Jbeta underwent amplification. MiXCR was run by TCRdb on the immunoSEQ multiplex PCR reads, yielding one entry per CDR3 protein. This sample carries more than 150,000 distinct CDR3 sequences, about 90% of them seen once, and the ten largest clones take approximately 0.082%. The specimen sequenced was CD4+ T cells from PBMCs. The source is a human donor in good health. V usage is TRBV11-2 and J usage is TRBJ1-6; D is unclear. CDR3 amino acids: CASSQQTYSPLHF. For the CDR3, the DNA is TGTGCCAGCAGCCAACAGACCTATTCACCCCTCCACTTT.